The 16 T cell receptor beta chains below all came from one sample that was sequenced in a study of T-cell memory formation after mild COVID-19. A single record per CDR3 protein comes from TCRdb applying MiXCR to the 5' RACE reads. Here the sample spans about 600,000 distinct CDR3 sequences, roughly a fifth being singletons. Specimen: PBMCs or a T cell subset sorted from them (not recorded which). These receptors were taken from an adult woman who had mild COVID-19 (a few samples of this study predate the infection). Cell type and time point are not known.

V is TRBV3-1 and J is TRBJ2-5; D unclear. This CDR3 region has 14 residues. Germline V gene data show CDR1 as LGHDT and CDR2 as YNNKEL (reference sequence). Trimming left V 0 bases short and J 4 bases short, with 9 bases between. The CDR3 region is CASSQDPAGETQYF. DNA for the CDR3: TGTGCCAGCAGCCAAGATCCGGCCGGAGAGACCCAGTACTTC.

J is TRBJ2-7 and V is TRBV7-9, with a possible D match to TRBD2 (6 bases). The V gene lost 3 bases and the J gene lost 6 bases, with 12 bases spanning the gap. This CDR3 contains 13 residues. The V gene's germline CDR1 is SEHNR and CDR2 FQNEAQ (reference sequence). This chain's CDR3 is CASSFWGVVEQYF. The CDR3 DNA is TGTGCCAGCAGCTTTTGGGGGGTAGTCGAGCAGTACTTC. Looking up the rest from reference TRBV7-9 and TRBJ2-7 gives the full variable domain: DTGVSQNPRHKITKRGQNVTFRCDPISEHNRLYWYRQTLGQGPEFLTYFQNEAQLEKSRLLSDRFSAERPKGSFSTLEIQRTEQGDSAMYLCASSFWGVVEQYFGPGTRLTVT.

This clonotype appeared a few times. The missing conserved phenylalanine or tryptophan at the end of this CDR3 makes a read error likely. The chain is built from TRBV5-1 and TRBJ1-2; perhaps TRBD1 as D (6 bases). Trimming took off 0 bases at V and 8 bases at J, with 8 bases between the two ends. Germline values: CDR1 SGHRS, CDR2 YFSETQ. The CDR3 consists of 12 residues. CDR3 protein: CASSLGQDGYTL. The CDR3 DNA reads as TGCGCCAGCAGCTTGGGACAGGACGGCTACACCTTG.

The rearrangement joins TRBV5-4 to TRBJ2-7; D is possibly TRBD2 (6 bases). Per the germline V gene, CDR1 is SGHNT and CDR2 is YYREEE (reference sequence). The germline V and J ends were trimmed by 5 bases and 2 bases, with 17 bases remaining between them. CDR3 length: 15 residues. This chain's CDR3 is CASSTASDPTYEQYF. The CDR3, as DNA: TGTGCCAGCAGTACCGCTAGCGATCCTACCTACGAGCAGTACTTC.

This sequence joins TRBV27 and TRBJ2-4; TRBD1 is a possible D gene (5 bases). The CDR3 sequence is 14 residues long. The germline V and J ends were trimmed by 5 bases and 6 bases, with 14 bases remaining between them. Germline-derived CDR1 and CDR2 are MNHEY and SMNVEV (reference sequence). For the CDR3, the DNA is TGTGCCAGCAGTCTCCTGGGTCAGGGAAACATTCAGTACTTC. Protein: CASSLLGQGNIQYF.

The CDR3 bases are TGTGCCAGCATCCCCTCGGACAGTTTCACTGAAGCTTTCTTT. This gives the protein CASIPSDSFTEAFF. The rearrangement joins TRBV6-5 to TRBJ1-1; possible D gene TRBD1, 6 bases. Germline values: CDR1 MNHEY, CDR2 SVGAGI. The CDR3 covers 14 residues. The V gene lost 7 bases and the J gene lost 4 bases, with 16 bases spanning the gap.

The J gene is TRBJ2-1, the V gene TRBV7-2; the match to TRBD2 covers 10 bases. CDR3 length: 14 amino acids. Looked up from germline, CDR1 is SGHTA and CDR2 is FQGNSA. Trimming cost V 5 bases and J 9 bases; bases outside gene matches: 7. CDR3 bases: TGTGCCAGCAGCCCTAGCGGGAGCTTGGGTGAGCAGTTCTTC. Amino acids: CASSPSGSLGEQFF. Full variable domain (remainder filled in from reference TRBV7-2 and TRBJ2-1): GAGVSQSPSNKVTEKGKDVELRCDPISGHTALYWYRQSLGQGLEFLIYFQGNSAPDKSGLPSDRFSAERTGGSVSTLTIQRTQQEDSAVYLCASSPSGSLGEQFFGPGTRLTVL.

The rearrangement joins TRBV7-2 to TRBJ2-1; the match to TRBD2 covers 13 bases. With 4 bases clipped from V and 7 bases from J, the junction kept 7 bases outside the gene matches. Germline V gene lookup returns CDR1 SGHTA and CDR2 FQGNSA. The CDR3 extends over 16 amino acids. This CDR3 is CASSSTGLAGLNEQFF. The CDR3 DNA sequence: TGTGCCAGCAGCTCCACGGGACTAGCGGGATTAAATGAGCAGTTCTTC.

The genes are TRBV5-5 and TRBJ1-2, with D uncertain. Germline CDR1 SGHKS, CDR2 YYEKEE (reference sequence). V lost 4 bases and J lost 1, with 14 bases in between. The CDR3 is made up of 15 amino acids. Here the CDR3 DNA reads TGTGCCAGCAGCCCGGGTTCCAGTTTTAACTATGGCTACACCTTC. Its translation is CASSPGSSFNYGYTF.

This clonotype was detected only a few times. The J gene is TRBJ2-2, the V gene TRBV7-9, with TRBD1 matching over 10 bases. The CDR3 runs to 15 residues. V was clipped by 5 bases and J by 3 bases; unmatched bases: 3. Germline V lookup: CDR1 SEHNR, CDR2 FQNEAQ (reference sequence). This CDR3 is CASSHGTGDTGELFF. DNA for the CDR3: TGTGCCAGCAGCCATGGGACAGGGGACACCGGGGAGCTGTTTTTT.

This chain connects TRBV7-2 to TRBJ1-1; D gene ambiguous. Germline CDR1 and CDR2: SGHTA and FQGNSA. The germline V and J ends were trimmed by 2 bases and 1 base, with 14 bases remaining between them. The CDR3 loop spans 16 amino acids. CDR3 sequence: CASSLNILGANTEAFF. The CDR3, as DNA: TGTGCCAGCAGCTTAAATATCTTAGGAGCGAACACTGAAGCTTTCTTT. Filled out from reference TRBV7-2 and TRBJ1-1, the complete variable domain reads GAGVSQSPSNKVTEKGKDVELRCDPISGHTALYWYRQSLGQGLEFLIYFQGNSAPDKSGLPSDRFSAERTGGSVSTLTIQRTQQEDSAVYLCASSLNILGANTEAFFGQGTRLTVV.

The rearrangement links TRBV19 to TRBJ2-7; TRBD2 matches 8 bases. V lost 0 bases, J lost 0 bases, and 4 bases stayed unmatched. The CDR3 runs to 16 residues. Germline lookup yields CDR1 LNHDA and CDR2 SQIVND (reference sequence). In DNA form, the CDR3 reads TGTGCCAGTAGTATAGATTCGGCGGGGGGCTCCTACGAGCAGTACTTC. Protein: CASSIDSAGGSYEQYF.

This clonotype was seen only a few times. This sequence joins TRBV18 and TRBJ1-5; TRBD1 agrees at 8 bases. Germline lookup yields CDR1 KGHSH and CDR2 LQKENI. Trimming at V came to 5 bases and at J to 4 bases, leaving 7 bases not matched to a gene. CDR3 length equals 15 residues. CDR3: CASSGSGQGNQPQHF. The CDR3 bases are TGTGCCAGCTCAGGAAGTGGACAGGGTAATCAGCCCCAGCATTTT.

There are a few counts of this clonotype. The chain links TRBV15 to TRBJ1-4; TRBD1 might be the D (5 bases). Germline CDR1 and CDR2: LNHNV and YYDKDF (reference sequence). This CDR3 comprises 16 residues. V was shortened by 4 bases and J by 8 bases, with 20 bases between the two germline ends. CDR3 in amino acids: CATSTKRSGHGEKLFF. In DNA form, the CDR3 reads TGTGCCACCAGCACTAAAAGGTCCGGACACGGGGAAAAACTGTTTTTT. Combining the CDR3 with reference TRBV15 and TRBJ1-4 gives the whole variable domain DAMVIQNPRYQVTQFGKPVTLSCSQTLNHNVMYWYQQKSSQAPKLLFHYYDKDFNNEADTPDNFQSRRPNTSFCFLDIRSPGLGDTAMYLCATSTKRSGHGEKLFFGSGTQLSVL.

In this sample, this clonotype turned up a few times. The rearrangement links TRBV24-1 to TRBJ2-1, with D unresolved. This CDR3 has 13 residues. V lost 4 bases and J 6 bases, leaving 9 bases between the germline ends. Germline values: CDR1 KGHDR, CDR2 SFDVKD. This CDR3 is CATSDLWGNEQFF. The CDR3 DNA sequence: TGTGCCACCAGTGACCTGTGGGGCAATGAGCAGTTCTTC.

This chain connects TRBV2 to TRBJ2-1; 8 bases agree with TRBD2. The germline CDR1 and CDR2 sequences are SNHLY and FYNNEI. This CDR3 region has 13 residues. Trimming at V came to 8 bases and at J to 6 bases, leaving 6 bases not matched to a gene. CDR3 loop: CASLSGAGNEQFF. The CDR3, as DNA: TGTGCCAGCCTTAGCGGGGCCGGCAATGAGCAGTTCTTC.